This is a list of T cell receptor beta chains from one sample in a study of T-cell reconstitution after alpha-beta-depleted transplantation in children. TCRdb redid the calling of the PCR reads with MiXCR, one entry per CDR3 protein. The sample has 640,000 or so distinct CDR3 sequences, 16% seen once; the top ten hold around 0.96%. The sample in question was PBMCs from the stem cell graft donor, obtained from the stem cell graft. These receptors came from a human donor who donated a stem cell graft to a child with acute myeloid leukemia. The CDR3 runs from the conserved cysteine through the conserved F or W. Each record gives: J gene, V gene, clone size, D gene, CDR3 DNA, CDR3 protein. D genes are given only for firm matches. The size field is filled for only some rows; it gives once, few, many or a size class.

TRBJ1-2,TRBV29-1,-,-,TGCAGCTTCCGGGACGGATTTAACTATGGCGACACCTTC,CSFRDGFNYGDTF
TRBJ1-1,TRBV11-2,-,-,TGTGCCAGCAGCCGCGGGTCGGAGCGACTCCGAGCTTTCTTT,CASSRGSERLRAFF
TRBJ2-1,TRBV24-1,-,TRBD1,TGTGCCACCAGTGACCGGGACAGAAGTTACAATGAGCAGTTCTTC,CATSDRDRSYNEQFF
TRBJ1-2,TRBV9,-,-,TGTGCCAGCAGCGTAAACCGCCTAGGGGGAAGGTATGGCTACACCTTC,CASSVNRLGGRYGYTF
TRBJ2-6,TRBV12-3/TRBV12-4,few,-,TGTGCCAGCAGTCCAGGGGAGCTCTGGGCCAACGTCCTGACTTTC,CASSPGELWANVLTF
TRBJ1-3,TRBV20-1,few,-,TGCAGTGCTAAAAATTCTGGAAACACCATATATTTT,CSAKNSGNTIYF
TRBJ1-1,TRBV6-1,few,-,TGTGCCAACTCAGGGACGAGGAACACTGAAGCTTTCTTT,CANSGTRNTEAFF
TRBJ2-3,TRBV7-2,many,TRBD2,TGTGCCAGCAGCGAATCCAGGACTAGTGGAGGCACAGATACGCAGTATTTT,CASSESRTSGGTDTQYF
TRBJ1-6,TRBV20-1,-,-,TGCAGTGCTATGGGAGGACTCTACGCTGGGGATTCACCCCTCCACTTT,CSAMGGLYAGDSPLHF
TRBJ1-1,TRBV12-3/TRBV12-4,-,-,TGTGCCAGCAGGACGACCAGGGCTGAAGCTTTCTTT,CASRTTRAEAFF
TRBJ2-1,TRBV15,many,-,TGTGCCACCAGCAGAGATAGTAACTACAACAATGAGCAGTTCTTC,CATSRDSNYNNEQFF
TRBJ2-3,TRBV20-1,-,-,TGCAGCCTACAGGGCGACACAGATACGCAGTATTTT,CSLQGDTDTQYF
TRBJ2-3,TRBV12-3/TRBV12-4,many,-,TGTGCCAGCAGTCGGGGACTCACCCATATCACAGATACGCAGTATTTT,CASSRGLTHITDTQYF
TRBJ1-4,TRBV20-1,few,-,TGCAGTGCTAGAGGGGGAGGGCACGGTGAAAAACTGTTTTTT,CSARGGGHGEKLFF
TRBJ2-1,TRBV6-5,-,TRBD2,TGTGCCAGCAGTTGGGGACTAGCGGGGGGGGGTGAGCAGTTCTTC,CASSWGLAGGGEQFF
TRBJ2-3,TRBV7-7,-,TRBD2,TGTGCCAGCAGCTTCGGACTAGCGGGGACGCAGTATTTT,CASSFGLAGTQYF
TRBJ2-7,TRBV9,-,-,TGTGCCAGCAGCCCAGGGCCAGGGGTCTCCTACGAGCAGTACTTC,CASSPGPGVSYEQYF
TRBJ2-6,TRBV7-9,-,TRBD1,TGTGCCAGCAGCACAGGGGCTTCCCTCTCTGGGGCCAACGTCCTGACTTTC,CASSTGASLSGANVLTF
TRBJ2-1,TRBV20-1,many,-,TGCAGTGCTAGAGATTTAGGGCGGGGATACAATGAGCAGTTCTTC,CSARDLGRGYNEQFF
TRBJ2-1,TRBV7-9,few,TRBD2,TGTGCCAGCAGCATTAGCGGGGGACTCTACAATGAGCAGTTCTTC,CASSISGGLYNEQFF
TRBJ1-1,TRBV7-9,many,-,TGTGCCAGCAGCCCTAGCGGCGGGCCTGAAGCTTTCTTT,CASSPSGGPEAFF
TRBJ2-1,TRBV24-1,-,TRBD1,TGTGCCACCAGTGACCGGACAGGGTACAATGAGCAGTTCTTC,CATSDRTGYNEQFF
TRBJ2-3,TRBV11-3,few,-,TGTGCCAGCAGCCAGGACTTCGCAGATACGCAGTATTTT,CASSQDFADTQYF
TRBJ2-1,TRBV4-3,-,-,TGCGCCAGCAGCCAAGATCATCTAGCCGGGGGTTATGAGCAGTTCTTC,CASSQDHLAGGYEQFF
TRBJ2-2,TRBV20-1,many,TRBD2,TGCAGTGCTAGAACTAGCGGCAAGGCCGGGGAGCTGTTTTTT,CSARTSGKAGELFF
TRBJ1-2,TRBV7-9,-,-,TGTGCCACCAGCTCGTTAGGGACCTATGGCTACACCTTC,CATSSLGTYGYTF
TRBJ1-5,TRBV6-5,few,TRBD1,TGTGCCAGCAGCATCACAGGGGAGAATCAGCCCCAGCATTTT,CASSITGENQPQHF
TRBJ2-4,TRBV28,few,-,TGTGCCAGCAGCCTTCAGGGGGGGCAAAACATTCAGTACTTC,CASSLQGGQNIQYF
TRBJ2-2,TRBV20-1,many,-,TGCAGTGCTTCCCCGGTTCGGGGGGCGAGCACCGGGGAGCTGTTTTTT,CSASPVRGASTGELFF
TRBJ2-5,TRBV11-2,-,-,TGTGCCAGCAGCTCCAATAGGGGGATGGAGACCCAGTACTTC,CASSSNRGMETQYF
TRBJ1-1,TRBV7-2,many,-,TGTGCCAGCAGCTTACCCGCTGGGGGGATGAACACTGAAGCTTTCTTT,CASSLPAGGMNTEAFF
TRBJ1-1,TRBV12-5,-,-,TGTGCTAGTGGAAGGGACTTGGGGTCGAACACTGAAGCTTTCTTT,CASGRDLGSNTEAFF
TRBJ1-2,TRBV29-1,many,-,TGCAGCGTTTATACGACAGAGCTTGGCTACACCTTC,CSVYTTELGYTF
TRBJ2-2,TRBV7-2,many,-,TGTGCCAGCAGCTTATGGCACGGGGAGCTGTTTTTT,CASSLWHGELFF
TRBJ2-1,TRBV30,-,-,TGTGCCTGGACCCCACAGGGCAATGAGCAGTTCTTC,CAWTPQGNEQFF
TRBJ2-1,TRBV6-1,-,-,TGTGCCAGCACACGGGGAGGCTACAATGAGCAGTTCTTC,CASTRGGYNEQFF
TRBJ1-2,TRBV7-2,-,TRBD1,TGTGCCAGCAGCTTAACCGGACAGGGGGCCTATGGCTACACCTTC,CASSLTGQGAYGYTF
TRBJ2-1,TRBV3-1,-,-,TGTGCCAGCAGCCAGAGGCAGGGGGAGGCCAATGAGCAGTTCTTC,CASSQRQGEANEQFF
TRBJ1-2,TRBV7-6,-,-,TGTGCCAGCAGCGCTGAGACCCCGCTGCTAGGCTACACCTTC,CASSAETPLLGYTF
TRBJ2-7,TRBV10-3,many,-,TGTGCCATCAGTGACACCTACGAGCAGTACTTC,CAISDTYEQYF